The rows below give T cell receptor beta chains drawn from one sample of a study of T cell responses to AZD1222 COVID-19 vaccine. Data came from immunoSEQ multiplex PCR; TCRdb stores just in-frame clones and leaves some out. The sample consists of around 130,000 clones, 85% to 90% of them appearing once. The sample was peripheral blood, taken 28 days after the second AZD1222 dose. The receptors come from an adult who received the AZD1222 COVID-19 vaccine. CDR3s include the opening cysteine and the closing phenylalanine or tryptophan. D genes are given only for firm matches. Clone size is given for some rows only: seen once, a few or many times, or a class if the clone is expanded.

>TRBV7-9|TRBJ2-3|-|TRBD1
CASSPRVGGGTDTQYF
TGTGCCAGCAGCCCCCGGGTAGGGGGCGGGACAGATACGCAGTATTTT
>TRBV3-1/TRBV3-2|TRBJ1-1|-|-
CASSQGYREGTEAFF
TGTGCCAGCAGCCAAGGATACAGGGAGGGAACTGAAGCTTTCTTT
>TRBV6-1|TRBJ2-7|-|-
CASSAYGAYEQYF
TGTGCCAGCAGTGCGTACGGAGCCTACGAGCAGTACTTC
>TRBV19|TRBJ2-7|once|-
CASPLGQGPQNFYEQYF
TGTGCCAGCCCTCTAGGGCAGGGGCCCCAAAACTTCTACGAGCAGTACTTC
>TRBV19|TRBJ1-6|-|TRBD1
CASRSPGQGASDSPLHF
TGTGCCAGTCGCTCCCCGGGACAGGGGGCATCGGATTCACCCCTCCACTTT
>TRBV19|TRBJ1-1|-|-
CASSPLTLLTEAFF
TGTGCCAGTAGTCCCTTGACCTTGCTTACTGAAGCTTTCTTT
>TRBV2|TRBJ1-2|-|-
CASSGQWYGYTF
TGTGCCAGCAGTGGCCAGTGGTATGGCTACACCTTC
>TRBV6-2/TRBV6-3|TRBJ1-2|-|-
CASGQGTIYGYTF
TGTGCCAGCGGCCAGGGAACTATCTATGGCTACACCTTC
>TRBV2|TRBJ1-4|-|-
CASSGDTEKLFF
TGTGCCAGCAGTGGGGACACTGAAAAACTGTTTTTT
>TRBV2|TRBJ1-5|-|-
CASSGPGQNQPQHF
TGTGCCAGCAGCGGCCCGGGGCAGAATCAGCCCCAGCATTTT